The 24 T cell receptor beta chains below all came from one sample that was sequenced in a study of cytomegalovirus exposure and HLA in healthy donors. The PCR made use of 60 Vbeta and 13 Jbeta primers. The protocol was immunoSEQ multiplex PCR, while the TCRdb copy is restricted to in-frame clones and leaves out a portion. Of 100,000 or so clones in the sample, 65% to 85% were seen once. The sequencing input was PBMCs. The receptors stem from a man younger than 30 in good health and CMV-seronegative.

This chain uses TRBV11-3 with TRBJ2-7, with TRBD1 identical over 10 bases. The CDR3 length is 14 residues. Unmatched junction bases numbered 7, after V lost 5 bases and J lost 6 bases. CDR1 is SGHNT, CDR2 YENEEA, per germline. The CDR3 sequence is CASSTGQGRSEQYF. DNA for the CDR3: TGTGCCAGCAGCACGGGACAGGGGAGGTCCGAGCAGTACTTC. The whole variable domain, filled in from reference TRBV11-3 and TRBJ2-7, reads EAGVVQSPRYKIIEKKQPVAFWCNPISGHNTLYWYLQNLGQGPELLIRYENEEAVDDSQLPKDRFSAERLKGVDSTLKIQPAELGDSAVYLCASSTGQGRSEQYFGPGTRLTVT.

This clone was observed a single time. The chain couples TRBV28 to TRBJ1-2; D not resolved. Trimming took 5 bases from V and 1 from J, leaving 8 bases between them. The CDR3 sequence is 13 residues long. Germline lookup yields CDR1 MDHEN and CDR2 SYDVKM. The CDR3 nucleotides read TGTGCCAGCAGTCCCACAATTAACTATGGCTACACCTTC. Its translation is CASSPTINYGYTF.

The table lists this clone with a few counts. V and J are TRBV7-9 and TRBJ2-2, with 8 nucleotides matching TRBD1. Germline V CDR1 and CDR2: SEHNR, FQNEAQ (reference sequence). Trimming at V came to 5 bases and at J to 3 bases, leaving 11 bases not matched to a gene. The CDR3 has 17 amino acids. Here the CDR3 DNA reads TGTGCCAGCAGCCCCGGGACAGGTCTTCTGGACACCGGGGAGCTGTTTTTT. It yields the protein CASSPGTGLLDTGELFF.

This clone showed up just a few times. V gene TRBV4-3 combines with J gene TRBJ2-7, with D tentatively TRBD2 (5 bases). Germline CDR1 is LGHNA and CDR2 is YSLEER. V was clipped by 1 base and J by 3 bases, with 7 bases between them. The CDR3 covers 13 residues. The CDR3 loop is CASSQVTSYEQYF. In DNA form, the CDR3 reads TGCGCCAGCAGCCAAGTCACTAGCTACGAGCAGTACTTC.

The chain is built from TRBV19 and TRBJ2-7, with D unclear. This CDR3 spans 10 amino acids. Germline V gene data show CDR1 as LNHDA and CDR2 as SQIVND (reference sequence). Trimming left V 6 bases short and J 12 bases short, with 12 bases between. CDR3 residues: CASSQTSGYF. The CDR3 DNA follows: TGTGCCAGTAGCCAGACAAGTGGGTACTTC.

This clone was counted a few times. The chain recombines TRBV4-3 with TRBJ1-2; 7 nucleotides match TRBD1. CDR1 and CDR2 (germline): LGHNA, YSLEER. J gave up 5 bases and V 2 bases, and 8 bases lay outside the gene matches. The CDR3 extends over 15 amino acids. For the CDR3, the DNA is TGCGCCAGCAGCCAAACCGGACAGGAGGCATATGGCTACACCTTC. Translating gives CASSQTGQEAYGYTF.

This rearrangement joins TRBV28 to TRBJ1-1, with TRBD1 identical over 9 bases. The CDR3 extends over 15 amino acids. V was pared by 7 bases and J by 4 bases, with 10 bases of the junction left unmatched. The germline V gene has CDR1 MDHEN and CDR2 SYDVKM. CDR3 DNA: TGTGCCAGCACTAACAGGGGGCTTATGGGCACTGAAGCTTTCTTT. Translated: CASTNRGLMGTEAFF.

CDR3 in DNA: TGTGCCAGTAGTATGGGAGCCGAGCAGTACTTC. Its protein is CASSMGAEQYF. The chain carries TRBV19 and TRBJ2-7; possibly TRBD2 for D (5 bases). Trimming pared 3 bases from V and 6 bases from J, leaving 6 bases between. From germline, CDR1 is LNHDA and CDR2 SQIVND (reference sequence). The CDR3 runs to 11 residues.

This clone was observed a single time. This chain connects TRBV7-8 to TRBJ2-1; 9 bases fit TRBD2. The CDR3 loop spans 15 amino acids. Germline CDR1 is SGHVS and CDR2 is FQNEAQ. V gave up 1 base and J gave up 5 bases; unmatched junction bases: 3. CDR3 nucleotides: TGTGCCAGCAGCTTAGGCCTAGCGGGAAACAATGAGCAGTTCTTC. Amino acid sequence: CASSLGLAGNNEQFF.

This clone was observed a single time. The chain employs TRBV19 and TRBJ2-7, with D hard to call. Germline lookup yields CDR1 LNHDA and CDR2 SQIVND (reference sequence). The ends were cut back, 0 bases at V and 1 base at J, with 10 bases in the middle. The CDR3 consists of 15 residues. CDR3 in amino acids: CASSIDLRASYEQYF. CDR3 nucleotide sequence: TGTGCCAGTAGTATAGATCTCCGAGCTTCCTACGAGCAGTACTTC.

This clone was observed a handful of times. The rearrangement links TRBV5-4 to TRBJ2-5; 8 bases are a match to TRBD1. Germline values: CDR1 SGHNT, CDR2 YYREEE (reference sequence). The CDR3 is 14 residues long. Unmatched junction bases numbered 7, after V lost 4 bases and J lost 5 bases. The CDR3 DNA reads as TGTGCCAGCAGCCCCCGGACAGGGCGGGAGACCCAGTACTTC. Translation gives CASSPRTGRETQYF.

This chain connects TRBV27 to TRBJ2-1; TRBD2 might be the D (6 bases). CDR1 is MNHEY, CDR2 SMNVEV, per germline (reference sequence). CDR3 length: 13 amino acids. The V gene lost 5 bases and the J gene lost 4 bases, with 9 bases spanning the gap. CDR3 nucleotide sequence: TGTGCCAGCAGTAGGGGACTGTACAATGAGCAGTTCTTC. It encodes CASSRGLYNEQFF.

This rearrangement joins TRBV19 to TRBJ2-3; D perhaps matches TRBD2 (5 bases). Germline V gives CDR1 LNHDA, CDR2 SQIVND (reference sequence). The CDR3 consists of 16 residues. V was cut by 5 bases and J by 0 bases, with 15 bases left in between. In nucleotides, the CDR3 is TGTGCCAGTAGTCGTCGGGGAACGACTAGCACAGATACGCAGTATTTT. Residues: CASSRRGTTSTDTQYF.

This clone was observed once. This chain uses TRBV11-2 with TRBJ1-1; possible D gene TRBD1, 5 bases. Germline V gene data show CDR1 as SGHAT and CDR2 as FQNNGV. The CDR3 has 14 residues. Trimming cost V 4 bases and J 1 base, with 10 bases left between them. The CDR3 region has the DNA TGTGCCAGCAGCTCGGCGGGACCGAACACTGAAGCTTTCTTT. It translates to CASSSAGPNTEAFF.

The CDR3 reads CASSPEGSVYGYTF. In nucleotides, the CDR3 is TGTGCCAGCAGCCCGGAGGGTTCGGTCTATGGCTACACCTTC. V is TRBV7-2 and J is TRBJ1-2; no reliable D call. The CDR3 extends over 14 amino acids. CDR1 is SGHTA, CDR2 FQGNSA, per germline. V shed 5 bases and J shed 4 bases, with 14 bases lying between them.

CDR3 in amino acids: CAWRLQGSQETQYF. CDR3 sequence (DNA): TGTGCCTGGAGACTACAGGGGAGTCAAGAGACCCAGTACTTC. This chain joins TRBV30 and TRBJ2-5, with 7 bases that match TRBD1. The J segment lost 2 bases and the V segment lost 3 bases, leaving 6 bases of the junction unmatched. The germline CDR1 and CDR2 sequences are GTSNPN and SVGIG (reference sequence). The CDR3 is 14 amino acids.

V gene TRBV2 combines with J gene TRBJ2-1; 12 nucleotides line up with TRBD2. The CDR3 consists of 18 residues. The germline V gene encodes CDR1 SNHLY and CDR2 FYNNEI. J was trimmed by 6 bases and V by 7 bases; bases with no gene match: 16. The CDR3 coding sequence is TGTGCCAGCATCCGTGACAGGGGTCCTAGCGGGAGGGGCAATGAGCAGTTCTTC. The encoded protein is CASIRDRGPSGRGNEQFF.

The V call is TRBV27, the J call TRBJ2-1; 10 bases fit TRBD2. The germline CDR1 and CDR2 sequences are MNHEY and SMNVEV (reference sequence). The CDR3 is 15 residues long. V dropped 3 bases and J dropped 9; count of bases not matched to a gene: 8. This chain's CDR3 is CASSLEAGGLGEQFF. In DNA, the CDR3 is TGTGCCAGCAGTTTGGAAGCGGGAGGGCTTGGTGAGCAGTTCTTC.

CDR3 nucleotides: TGTGCCAGCAGTTTTACACTCGGACAGAACTATGGCTACACCTTC. Translation gives CASSFTLGQNYGYTF. The V call is TRBV6-5, the J call TRBJ1-2, with a tentative D call TRBD1 (6 bases). Germline V gene lookup returns CDR1 MNHEY and CDR2 SVGAGI. The V end was cut by 4 bases, the J end by 2 bases, with 14 bases between. CDR3 length: 15 residues.

This clone was picked up one time. V is TRBV29-1 and J is TRBJ1-2; TRBD1 is a possible D gene (5 bases). Trimming removed 0 bases at V and 3 bases at J, with 17 bases between. The germline CDR1 and CDR2 sequences are SQVTM and ANQGSEA. CDR3 length: 16 amino acids. The CDR3 region has the DNA TGCAGCGTTGAAGATCCGGGACTTCCTGGGGACTATGGCTACACCTTC. This encodes CSVEDPGLPGDYGYTF.

The chain has TRBV6-1 and TRBJ1-2; D is uncertain. The CDR3 is made up of 11 amino acids. Looked up from germline, CDR1 is MNHNS and CDR2 is SASEGT. Trimming left V 8 bases short and J 0 bases short, with 4 bases between. DNA of the CDR3: TGTGCCAGCGGCTCTAACTATGGCTACACCTTC. Residues: CASGSNYGYTF.

In DNA, the CDR3 is TGTGCCAGCAGAAGGACTAGCGGGTTCTCCTACGAGCAGTACTTC. Translated, it gives CASRRTSGFSYEQYF. The rearrangement links TRBV27 to TRBJ2-7, with 11 bases aligning to TRBD2. Germline values: CDR1 MNHEY, CDR2 SMNVEV (reference sequence). The CDR3 consists of 15 residues. With V trimmed by 6 bases and J by 0 bases, 4 bases remained unmatched.

The chain combines TRBV19 with TRBJ1-4, with D perhaps TRBD1 (6 bases). CDR1 is LNHDA, CDR2 SQIVND, per germline (reference sequence). V was shortened by 4 bases and J by 0 bases, with 6 bases between the two germline ends. The CDR3 contains 14 residues. The CDR3 here is CASSNRATNEKLFF. The CDR3 DNA follows: TGTGCCAGTAGTAACAGGGCAACTAATGAAAAACTGTTTTTT.

The rearrangement links TRBV11-2 to TRBJ2-2; weak D call: TRBD1 (6 bases). Germline loops: CDR1 SGHAT, CDR2 FQNNGV. Deletions cut 5 bases from V and 2 bases from J, with 12 bases between. The CDR3 covers 15 residues. CDR3 loop: CASSPRQVNTGELFF. CDR3 nucleotide sequence: TGTGCCAGCAGCCCTCGACAGGTTAACACCGGGGAGCTGTTTTTT. Filled out from reference TRBV11-2 and TRBJ2-2, the complete variable domain reads EAGVAQSPRYKIIEKRQSVAFWCNPISGHATLYWYQQILGQGPKLLIQFQNNGVVDDSQLPKDRFSAERLKGVDSTLKIQPAKLEDSAVYLCASSPRQVNTGELFFGEGSRLTVL.